This passage covers 11 T cell receptor beta chains from one sample sequenced in a study of CD8 T cells in ankylosing spondylitis. TCRdb redid the calling of the 5' RACE reads with MiXCR, one entry per CDR3 protein. The repertoire holds about 240,000 distinct CDR3 sequences, with more than 20% as singletons. Material: blood, either unsorted or a sorted T cell fraction (not recorded which). The receptor source for this set is a male donor with ankylosing spondylitis or in good health (not recorded which).

There are many counts of this clonotype. Written as DNA, the CDR3 is TGTGCCAGCAGTTTTTCTGACAGGGGGCAATCACCCCTCCACTTT. Protein: CASSFSDRGQSPLHF. This sequence joins TRBV27 and TRBJ1-6; 10 bases are shared with TRBD1. Germline V gene sequence: CDR1 MNHEY, CDR2 SMNVEV (reference sequence). After removal of 3 bases from V and 10 bases from J, the junction contained 6 bases not matched to a gene. The CDR3 loop spans 15 amino acids.

This clonotype was seen a few times. The rearrangement joins TRBV29-1 to TRBJ2-3; D gene uncertain. The length of the CDR3 is 13 residues. Germline CDR1 is SQVTM and CDR2 is ANQGSEA. V shed 4 bases and J shed 2 bases, with 10 bases lying between them. CDR3 amino acids: CSVVGRNTDTQYF. The CDR3 DNA reads as TGCAGCGTTGTAGGCAGGAACACAGATACGCAGTATTTT.

This clonotype has ten or more counts. This rearrangement joins TRBV4-2 to TRBJ2-3; D is possibly TRBD1 (6 bases). CDR3 length: 15 residues. Trimming removed 0 bases from V and 6 bases from J, with 13 bases in between. Germline CDR1 and CDR2: LGHNA and YNFKEQ. CDR3: CASSQDKTGRDTQYF. The CDR3 region has the DNA TGTGCCAGCAGCCAAGACAAGACAGGACGGGATACGCAGTATTTT.

The table lists this clonotype with many counts. V and J are TRBV4-2 and TRBJ1-3; tentative D call: TRBD1 (6 bases). CDR1 is LGHNA and CDR2 is YNFKEQ in the germline V gene. V gave up 4 bases and J gave up 4 bases, with 11 bases separating them. The CDR3 spans 14 residues. The CDR3 DNA reads as TGTGCCAGCAGCCCGGAAACAGGGGGAAACACCATATATTTT. This gives the protein CASSPETGGNTIYF.

Comment on this clonotype: Just one base apart from a much larger clone, this may be a read error. The V gene is TRBV20-1, the J gene TRBJ2-3; TRBD1 might be the D (5 bases). Between the trimmed V and J ends, which lost 7 bases and 4 bases, there was a span of 15 bases. The CDR3 is 13 amino acids. Per the germline V gene, CDR1 is DFQATT and CDR2 is SNEGSKA (reference sequence). As DNA, the CDR3 is TGCAGTGGGGGCGTCCATGGCGCAGATACGCAGTATTTT. Protein product: CSGGVHGADTQYF.

This clonotype was counted many times. V usage is TRBV9 and J usage is TRBJ1-1; 7 bases fit TRBD1. Germline V gene data show CDR1 as SGDLS and CDR2 as YYNGEE. The V gene end was trimmed by 4 bases and the J gene end by 5 bases; junction bases not matched to a gene: 17. The CDR3 extends over 17 amino acids. The DNA of the CDR3 is TGTGCCAGCAGCACCCGGGACAGCGGGGGGCAGGGGACTGAAGCTTTCTTT. It translates to CASSTRDSGGQGTEAFF.

This clonotype was found many times. CDR3 sequence (DNA): TGCAGTGCTAGAGATGGACCTTACAATGAGCAGTTCTTC. Translation gives CSARDGPYNEQFF. V gene TRBV20-1 combines with J gene TRBJ2-1; D gene unclear. Trimming took 0 bases from V and 4 from J, leaving 7 bases between them. In germline, CDR1 is DFQATT, CDR2 SNEGSKA (reference sequence). The CDR3 spans 13 residues.

The chain employs TRBV12-3 or TRBV12-4 and TRBJ2-5; either TRBD1 or TRBD2 may supply D (5 bases each). CDR3 length: 12 amino acids. With 5 bases removed from V and 9 bases from J, the gap between germline ends came to 13 bases. The CDR3 DNA follows: TGTGCCAGCAGTCCGCCCCGGGGACCCCAGTACTTC. It yields the protein CASSPPRGPQYF.

The chain couples TRBV20-1 to TRBJ1-1, with a tentative D call TRBD1 (5 bases). V dropped 4 bases and J dropped 5 bases, with 17 bases sitting between them. The length of the CDR3 is 14 residues. CDR1 is DFQATT, CDR2 SNEGSKA, per germline (reference sequence). The CDR3 region is CSAKDTSEGTEAFF. CDR3 in DNA: TGCAGTGCTAAGGACACCTCCGAAGGGACTGAAGCTTTCTTT.

V is TRBV6-1 and J is TRBJ2-1; TRBD2 agrees at 8 bases. V shed 6 bases and J 0 bases; nucleotides not matched to a gene: 4. The CDR3 totals 15 residues. Germline CDR1 reads MNHNS; CDR2 reads SASEGT. CDR3 in amino acids: CASSGAGVSYNEQFF. The CDR3 DNA is TGTGCCAGCAGCGGAGCGGGGGTCTCCTACAATGAGCAGTTCTTC.

V is TRBV7-9 and J is TRBJ2-2; D not certain. In germline, CDR1 is SEHNR, CDR2 FQNEAQ (reference sequence). The CDR3 totals 13 residues. Trimming removed 1 base at V and 8 bases at J, with 8 bases between. The DNA for the CDR3 is TGTGCCAGCAGCTTAGTCGGCCTTGGGGAGCTGTTTTTT. Protein: CASSLVGLGELFF.